These 26 T cell receptor beta chains originate from one sample sequenced in a study of T cell responses to AZD1222 COVID-19 vaccine. Assay used: immunoSEQ multiplex PCR; TCRdb lists only in-frame clones, some missing. The table lists some 140,000 clones, about nine tenths of them singletons. The sequencing used peripheral blood, collected on day 0 of AZD1222 vaccination. Receptors were obtained from an adult in good health.

The CDR3 reads CASSLVDRSSGNTIYF. The CDR3 nucleotides are TGCGCCAGCAGCTTGGTAGACAGGAGCTCTGGAAACACCATATATTTT. The genes are TRBV5-1 and TRBJ1-3; possibly TRBD1 for D (6 bases). Looked up from germline, CDR1 is SGHRS and CDR2 is YFSETQ. Trimming shortened V by 0 bases and J by 0 bases, and 10 bases separated the two germline ends. The CDR3 is made up of 16 amino acids. Using reference TRBV5-1 and TRBJ1-3 for the parts outside the CDR3, the full variable domain is KAGVTQTPRYLIKTRGQQVTLSCSPISGHRSVSWYQQTPGQGLQFLFEYFSETQRNKGNFPGRFSGRQFSNSRSEMNVSTLELGDSALYLCASSLVDRSSGNTIYFGEGSWLTVV.

This sequence joins TRBV19 and TRBJ1-4; no firm D call. Germline V CDR1 and CDR2: LNHDA, SQIVND (reference sequence). The length of the CDR3 is 12 residues. The V end was cut by 0 bases, the J end by 6 bases, with 2 bases between. CDR3 residues: CASSIDHEKLFF. The CDR3 bases are TGTGCCAGTAGTATAGATCATGAAAAACTGTTTTTT.

This clone was counted a few times. The chain is built from TRBV21-1 and TRBJ1-2. TRBV21-1 is described as a pseudogene. The CDR3 consists of 17 residues. For the CDR3, the DNA is TGTGCCAGCAGCAAGGGATTAGGGGGGGTAACCCTTCGTGGCTACACCTTC. Translation gives CASSKGLGGVTLRGYTF.

V is TRBV19 and J is TRBJ1-2, with D unclear. The V end lost 9 bases, the J end lost 5 bases, and 19 bases lay between the germline ends. The CDR3 consists of 14 residues. The germline gives CDR1 LNHDA, CDR2 SQIVND (reference sequence). CDR3 amino acids: CASTPAGPRYGYTF. CDR3 sequence (DNA): TGTGCCAGCACCCCGGCAGGACCTCGGTATGGCTACACCTTC.

The gene calls are TRBV19 and TRBJ2-5, with D hard to call. Trimming cost V 5 bases and J 1 base, with 11 bases left between them. The CDR3 length is 14 residues. Per the germline V gene, CDR1 is LNHDA and CDR2 is SQIVND (reference sequence). In DNA, the CDR3 is TGTGCCAGTAGTCCAAGACGGACCCAAGAGACCCAGTACTTC. This codes for CASSPRRTQETQYF. The complete variable domain, with remaining parts taken from reference TRBV19 and TRBJ2-5, reads DGGITQSPKYLFRKEGQNVTLSCEQNLNHDAMYWYRQDPGQGLRLIYYSQIVNDFQKGDIAEGYSVSREKKESFPLTVTSAQKNPTAFYLCASSPRRTQETQYFGPGTRLLVL.

This chain joins TRBV19 and TRBJ1-1; no clear D. The CDR3 has 16 residues. Trimming pared 5 bases from V and 0 bases from J, leaving 16 bases between. The germline V gene has CDR1 LNHDA and CDR2 SQIVND (reference sequence). CDR3 region: CASSVTGVILNTEAFF. The CDR3 nucleotides are TGTGCCAGTAGTGTGACTGGGGTAATATTGAACACTGAAGCTTTCTTT. The complete variable domain, with remaining parts taken from reference TRBV19 and TRBJ1-1, reads DGGITQSPKYLFRKEGQNVTLSCEQNLNHDAMYWYRQDPGQGLRLIYYSQIVNDFQKGDIAEGYSVSREKKESFPLTVTSAQKNPTAFYLCASSVTGVILNTEAFFGQGTRLTVV.

V usage is TRBV4-1 and J usage is TRBJ1-2; 7 bases align to TRBD1. CDR3 length equals 15 residues. Germline V gene lookup returns CDR1 MGHRA and CDR2 YSYEKL. V was clipped by 4 bases and J by 5 bases; unmatched bases: 10. The CDR3 spells CASSPSPGTAYGYTF. CDR3 DNA sequence: TGCGCCAGCAGCCCTTCTCCCGGGACAGCTTATGGCTACACCTTC.

The chain combines TRBV25-1 with TRBJ1-5; D unclear. The CDR3 sequence is 13 residues long. Germline loops: CDR1 MGHDK, CDR2 SYGVNS. The germline V and J ends were trimmed by 4 bases and 1 base, with 5 bases remaining between them. Here the CDR3 DNA reads TGTGCCAGCAGTGGGAGGAGCAATCAGCCCCAGCATTTT. This codes for CASSGRSNQPQHF.

The gene calls are TRBV11-3 and TRBJ1-2; TRBD1 matches 8 bases. V lost 1 base and J lost 8; bases outside the gene matches: 6. The CDR3 is made up of 14 amino acids. The germline gives CDR1 SGHNT, CDR2 YENEEA. CDR3 loop: CASSLAGGLGGYTF. The CDR3 region has the DNA TGTGCCAGCAGCTTAGCAGGGGGCTTGGGAGGCTACACCTTC.

This clone was counted once. The rearrangement joins TRBV27 to TRBJ2-7; D is unresolved. The length of the CDR3 is 15 residues. The germline CDR1 and CDR2 sequences are MNHEY and SMNVEV (reference sequence). V was clipped by 6 bases and J by 0 bases, with 15 bases between them. The CDR3 bases are TGTGCCAGCAGCCCTGGTGGAAGAGGCTCCTACGAGCAGTACTTC. Protein product: CASSPGGRGSYEQYF.

This chain joins TRBV15 and TRBJ2-7, with 8 bases identical to TRBD2. V lost 6 bases and J lost 2; bases outside the gene matches: 9. Germline V gene data show CDR1 as LNHNV and CDR2 as YYDKDF (reference sequence). This CDR3 spans 15 amino acids. The CDR3 loop is CATSEGGGRTYEQYF. Here the CDR3 DNA reads TGTGCCACCAGTGAGGGCGGGGGGCGAACCTACGAGCAGTACTTC.

V gene TRBV7-2 combines with J gene TRBJ1-5, with 10 bases aligning to TRBD1. V lost 5 bases to trimming and J lost 6 bases; unmatched junction nucleotides: 1. Germline V CDR1 and CDR2: SGHTA, FQGNSA. The CDR3 consists of 13 residues. CDR3 region: CASSDRGRQPQHF. CDR3 bases: TGTGCCAGCAGCGACAGGGGGCGTCAGCCCCAGCATTTT. Full variable domain (outside the CDR3, taken from reference TRBV7-2 and TRBJ1-5): GAGVSQSPSNKVTEKGKDVELRCDPISGHTALYWYRQSLGQGLEFLIYFQGNSAPDKSGLPSDRFSAERTGGSVSTLTIQRTQQEDSAVYLCASSDRGRQPQHFGDGTRLSIL.

The chain has TRBV19 and TRBJ1-1, with TRBD1 matching over 9 bases. CDR1 is LNHDA, CDR2 SQIVND, per germline (reference sequence). The CDR3 has 14 amino acids. V was clipped by 9 bases and J by 2 bases; unmatched bases: 7. The CDR3 bases are TGTGCCAGCCAATTACAGGGGGCAAACACTGAAGCTTTCTTT. Translating gives CASQLQGANTEAFF.

This clone was recorded a few times. The chain links TRBV27 to TRBJ1-5; 9 bases agree with TRBD1. CDR1 is MNHEY and CDR2 is SMNVEV in the germline V gene (reference sequence). V trimming: 5 bases; J trimming: 5 bases; junction bases outside the gene matches: 7. This CDR3 spans 15 amino acids. The CDR3 protein is CASSPTGGAYQPQHF. CDR3 in DNA: TGTGCCAGCAGTCCAACAGGGGGCGCCTATCAGCCCCAGCATTTT.

The chain combines TRBV27 with TRBJ2-1, with 11 bases aligning to TRBD1. The V gene's germline CDR1 is MNHEY and CDR2 SMNVEV (reference sequence). The CDR3 spans 15 residues. V gave up 0 bases and J gave up 6 bases; unmatched junction bases: 1. The CDR3 nucleotides read TGTGCCAGCAGTTTATCGGACAGGGGGCTCAATGAGCAGTTCTTC. Amino acid sequence: CASSLSDRGLNEQFF.

This chain links TRBV9 with TRBJ1-6; D call uncertain. CDR3 length: 12 amino acids. The germline V gene has CDR1 SGDLS and CDR2 YYNGEE. V shed 5 bases and J shed 9 bases, with 9 bases lying between them. The CDR3 region has the DNA TGTGCCAGCAGTTTAGAGGGTTCACCCCTCCACTTT. Translated: CASSLEGSPLHF.

The rearrangement links TRBV7-3 to TRBJ1-2; maybe TRBD1 (6 bases). V was trimmed by 4 bases and J by 1 base, leaving 10 bases between them. Germline V CDR1 and CDR2: SGHTA, FQGTGA. This CDR3 region has 14 residues. The CDR3 here is CASSSDSNNYGYTF. DNA for the CDR3: TGTGCCAGCAGCTCGGACAGTAATAACTATGGCTACACCTTC.

The V and J genes are TRBV7-2 and TRBJ1-2; D perhaps matches TRBD1 (5 bases). This CDR3 is 14 amino acids long. V was cut by 4 bases and J by 2 bases, with 11 bases left in between. Germline V gene sequence: CDR1 SGHTA, CDR2 FQGNSA. The CDR3 loop is CASSSLEGNYGYTF. CDR3 sequence (DNA): TGTGCCAGCAGCTCCCTGGAGGGGAACTATGGCTACACCTTC.

The chain uses TRBV7-9 and TRBJ1-1, with D tentatively TRBD1 (5 bases). The V end lost 4 bases, the J end lost 1 base, and 10 bases lay between the germline ends. CDR3 length equals 14 residues. Germline assignment: CDR1 SEHNR and CDR2 FQNEAQ (reference sequence). The CDR3 nucleotides read TGTGCCAGCAGCTCAACCCAGGGGAACACTGAAGCTTTCTTT. The encoded protein is CASSSTQGNTEAFF.

The chain employs TRBV3-1 (or the pseudogene TRBV3-2) and TRBJ1-2, with D unclear. The CDR3 loop spans 15 amino acids. The V gene's germline CDR1 is LGHDT and CDR2 YNNKEL (reference sequence). Deletions cut 1 base from V and 2 bases from J, with 11 bases between. The CDR3 nucleotides read TGTGCCAGCAGCCAAGGTTTGGCCGAGAACTATGGCTACACCTTC. Residues: CASSQGLAENYGYTF.

V is TRBV7-2 and J is TRBJ1-6; D unresolved. The length of the CDR3 is 13 residues. V was shortened by 3 bases and J by 10 bases, with 10 bases between the two germline ends. Germline V gene lookup returns CDR1 SGHTA and CDR2 FQGNSA. This chain's CDR3 is CASSFQVRSPLHF. The CDR3 DNA sequence: TGTGCCAGCAGCTTTCAAGTTCGCTCACCCCTCCACTTT.

V and J are TRBV12-3 or TRBV12-4 and TRBJ1-2; TRBD1 might be the D (5 bases). The CDR3 is 11 amino acids. Trimming removed 6 bases at V and 7 bases at J, with 9 bases between. CDR3 sequence: CASRRGLGYTF. CDR3 in DNA: TGTGCCAGCAGACGGGGCCTTGGCTACACCTTC.

The CDR3 DNA reads TGTGCCAGCAGCCAAGATGAACAGACGTATCAGCCCCAGCATTTT. Translation: CASSQDEQTYQPQHF. The chain joins TRBV4-2 to TRBJ1-5, with D uncertain. The V end lost 0 bases, the J end lost 5 bases, and 11 bases lay between the germline ends. The germline V gene has CDR1 LGHNA and CDR2 YNFKEQ. CDR3 length: 15 amino acids.

As for this clone: The same CDR3 is also encoded by other DNA sequences in this sample. The chain recombines TRBV5-1 with TRBJ1-1; D is undetermined. From germline, CDR1 is SGHRS and CDR2 YFSETQ. V lost 0 bases to trimming and J lost 0 bases, with 3 bases between them. The CDR3 covers 13 residues. The CDR3 spells CASSLDVNTEAFF. CDR3 nucleotide sequence: TGCGCCAGCAGCTTGGATGTGAACACTGAAGCTTTCTTT. Drawing the rest from reference TRBV5-1 and TRBJ1-1, the complete variable domain is KAGVTQTPRYLIKTRGQQVTLSCSPISGHRSVSWYQQTPGQGLQFLFEYFSETQRNKGNFPGRFSGRQFSNSRSEMNVSTLELGDSALYLCASSLDVNTEAFFGQGTRLTVV.

The chain is built from TRBV27 and TRBJ2-2, with 10 bases lining up with TRBD2. Losses at the gene ends were 4 bases for V and 6 bases for J; bases not matched to a gene: 5. The CDR3 runs to 15 residues. Germline assignment: CDR1 MNHEY and CDR2 SMNVEV (reference sequence). In DNA, the CDR3 is TGTGCCAGCAGTTCTAGCGGGAGTAACCCCGGGGAGCTGTTTTTT. Protein: CASSSSGSNPGELFF.

This sequence joins TRBV4-3 and TRBJ2-7; a possible D gene is TRBD2 (5 bases). CDR1 and CDR2 (germline): LGHNA, YSLEER. The CDR3 has 15 residues. With 1 base removed from V and 0 bases from J, the gap between germline ends came to 10 bases. In DNA, the CDR3 is TGCGCCAGCAGCCAAGGCATAGCGAGCTCCTACGAGCAGTACTTC. Translating gives CASSQGIASSYEQYF.